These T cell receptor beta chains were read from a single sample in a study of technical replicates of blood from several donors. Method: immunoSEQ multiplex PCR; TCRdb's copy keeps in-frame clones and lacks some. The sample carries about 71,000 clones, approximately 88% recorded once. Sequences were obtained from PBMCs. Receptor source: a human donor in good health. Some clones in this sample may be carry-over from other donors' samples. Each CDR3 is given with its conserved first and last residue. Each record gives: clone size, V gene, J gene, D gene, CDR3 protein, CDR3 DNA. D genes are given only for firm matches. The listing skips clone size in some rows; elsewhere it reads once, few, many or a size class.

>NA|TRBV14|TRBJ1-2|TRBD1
CASSQDRVWTGYGYTF
TGTGCCAGCAGCCAAGATCGTGTCTGGACAGGCTATGGCTACACCTTC
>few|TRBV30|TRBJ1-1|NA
CAWSPQLNTEAFF
TGTGCCTGGAGTCCACAGCTGAACACTGAAGCTTTCTTT
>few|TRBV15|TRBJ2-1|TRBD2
CATSPPGSGPPISYNEQFF
TGTGCCACCAGCCCCCCTGGTAGCGGGCCACCTATCTCCTACAATGAGCAGTTCTTC
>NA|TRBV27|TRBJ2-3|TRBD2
CASSVSGSFTDTQYF
TGTGCCAGCAGTGTGAGCGGGAGTTTCACAGATACGCAGTATTTT
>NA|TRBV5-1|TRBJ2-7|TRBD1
CASSYGTGGFEQYF
TGCGCCAGCAGCTACGGGACAGGGGGCTTCGAGCAGTACTTC
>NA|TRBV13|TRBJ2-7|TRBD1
CASSTRTGPYEQYF
TGTGCCAGCAGCACAAGGACAGGGCCCTACGAGCAGTACTTC
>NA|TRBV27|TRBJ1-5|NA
CASRELTGVEQPQHF
TGTGCCAGCAGGGAGCTGACCGGGGTGGAACAGCCCCAGCATTTT
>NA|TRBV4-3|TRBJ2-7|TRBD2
CASSQAGREVDEQYF
TGCGCCAGCAGCCAAGCTGGACGGGAGGTCGACGAGCAGTACTTC
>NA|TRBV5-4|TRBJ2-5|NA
CASSSPVRQETQYF
TGTGCCAGCAGCTCCCCGGTAAGACAAGAGACCCAGTACTTC
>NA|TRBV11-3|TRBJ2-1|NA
CASSPWQGRLNEQFF
TGTGCCAGCAGCCCCTGGCAGGGTAGGCTCAATGAGCAGTTCTTC
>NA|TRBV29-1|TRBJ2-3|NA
CSVAVAGANTDTQYF
TGCAGCGTTGCAGTGGCAGGGGCAAACACAGATACGCAGTATTTT
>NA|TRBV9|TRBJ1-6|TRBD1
CASSTYDRARDSPLHF
TGTGCCAGCAGCACCTACGACAGGGCGCGCGATTCACCCCTCCACTTT
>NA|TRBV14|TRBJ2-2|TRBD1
CASSSKQGRTGELFF
TGTGCCAGCAGCTCCAAACAGGGGCGAACCGGGGAGCTGTTTTTT
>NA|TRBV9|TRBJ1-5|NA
CASGGGPSSNQPQHF
TGTGCCAGTGGGGGGGGACCGTCTAGCAATCAGCCCCAGCATTTT
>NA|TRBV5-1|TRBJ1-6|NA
CASSLSAGQDSPLHF
TGCGCCAGCAGCTTGAGTGCAGGGCAGGATTCACCCCTCCACTTT
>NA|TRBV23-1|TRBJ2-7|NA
CASSPPHPQRTAIRREQYF
TGCGCCAGCAGTCCCCCCCACCCCCAAAGGACAGCGATTCGACGGGAGCAGTACTTC
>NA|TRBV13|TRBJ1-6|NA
CASSPGTYNSPLHF
TGTGCCAGCAGCCCCGGGACCTATAATTCACCCCTCCACTTT
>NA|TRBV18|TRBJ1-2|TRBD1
CASSPGTGPNYGYTF
TGTGCCAGCTCACCCGGGACAGGCCCTAACTATGGCTACACCTTC
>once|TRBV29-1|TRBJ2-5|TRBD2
CSVAGLAGGRPETQYF
TGCAGCGTTGCGGGACTAGCGGGGGGCCGTCCAGAGACCCAGTACTTC
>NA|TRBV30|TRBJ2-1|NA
CAARGSSYNEQFF
TGTGCCGCCCGAGGGAGTTCCTACAATGAGCAGTTCTTC
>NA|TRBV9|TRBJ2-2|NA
CASSVRTVNTGELFF
TGTGCCAGCAGCGTACGAACGGTGAACACCGGGGAGCTGTTTTTT
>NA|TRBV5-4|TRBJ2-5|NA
CASSLASQGKGETQYF
TGTGCCAGCAGCTTGGCCAGTCAGGGGAAGGGGGAGACCCAGTACTTC
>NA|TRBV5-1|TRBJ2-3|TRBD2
CASSPGTSGNTDTQYF
TGCGCCAGCAGCCCGGGGACTAGCGGTAACACAGATACGCAGTATTTT
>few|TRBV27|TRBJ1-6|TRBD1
CASRQGPYNSPLHF
TGTGCCAGCCGACAGGGCCCCTATAATTCACCCCTCCACTTT
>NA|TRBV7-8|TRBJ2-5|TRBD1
CASSLRGVTGNQETQYF
TGTGCCAGCAGCTTACGTGGAGTGACAGGGAACCAAGAGACCCAGTACTTC
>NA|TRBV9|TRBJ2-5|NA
CASSVVGGEETQYF
TGTGCCAGCAGCGTAGTTGGAGGAGAAGAGACCCAGTACTTC
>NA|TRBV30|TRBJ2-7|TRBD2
CAWRTSGSYEQYF
TGTGCCTGGAGGACTAGCGGTTCCTACGAGCAGTACTTC
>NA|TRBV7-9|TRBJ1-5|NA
CASSGERESNQPQHF
TGTGCCAGCAGCGGCGAAAGGGAGAGCAATCAGCCCCAGCATTTT
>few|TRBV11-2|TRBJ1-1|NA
CASSLGGGAFF
TGTGCCAGCAGCTTAGGCGGGGGTGCTTTCTTT
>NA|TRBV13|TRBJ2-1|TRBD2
CASSIEGAWTSGDNEQFF
TGTGCCAGCAGCATTGAGGGGGCTTGGACTAGCGGCGACAATGAGCAGTTCTTC
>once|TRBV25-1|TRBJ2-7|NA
CASSIKNEQYF
TGTGCCAGCAGTATAAAAAACGAGCAGTACTTC
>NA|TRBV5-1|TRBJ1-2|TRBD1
CASSSRGTGNNYGYTF
TGCGCCAGCAGCTCCCGAGGGACAGGGAACAACTATGGCTACACCTTC
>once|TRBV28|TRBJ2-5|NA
CASSLLAETQETQYF
TGTGCCAGCAGTTTATTAGCGGAAACCCAAGAGACCCAGTACTTC